A single sample gave rise to the 23 T cell receptor beta chains below, sequenced in a study of patients and donors after allogeneic stem cell transplantation. TCRdb reprocessed the RT-PCR reads with MiXCR, giving one entry per CDR3 protein. The table lists 150,000 to 200,000 distinct CDR3 sequences, around two fifths of them singletons, with 33% in the top ten. Sequencing used blood, either unsorted or a sorted T cell fraction (not recorded which). The receptors were sampled from a human donor who was either an allogeneic HSCT recipient or a stem cell or donor lymphocyte infusion donor (not recorded which). It is not recorded whose cells these are; they may come from a transplant donor.

This chain joins TRBV10-3 and TRBJ1-2; unclear D gene. Germline CDR1 ENHRY, CDR2 SYGVKD. Deletions cut 2 bases from V and 3 bases from J, with 10 bases between. This CDR3 contains 14 residues. In DNA, the CDR3 is TGTGCCATCAGTGAGGTCGAAAGGGACTATGGCTACACCTTC. As protein: CAISEVERDYGYTF.

The chain uses TRBV5-1 and TRBJ1-2; D is unclear. Trimming took 1 base from V and 8 from J, leaving 12 bases between them. The germline V gene encodes CDR1 SGHRS and CDR2 YFSETQ. The CDR3 loop spans 13 amino acids. CDR3 protein: CASSLMRGRGYTF. CDR3 DNA: TGCGCCAGCAGCTTGATGAGAGGAAGAGGCTACACCTTC. The variable domain in full, completed from reference TRBV5-1 and TRBJ1-2, reads KAGVTQTPRYLIKTRGQQVTLSCSPISGHRSVSWYQQTPGQGLQFLFEYFSETQRNKGNFPGRFSGRQFSNSRSEMNVSTLELGDSALYLCASSLMRGRGYTFGSGTRLTVV.

This clonotype has just a few counts. The CDR3 sequence: CAVQGDYGYTF. The CDR3 DNA reads as TGTGCCGTTCAGGGGGACTATGGCTACACCTTC. The chain recombines TRBV12-3 or TRBV12-4 with TRBJ1-2, with TRBD1 matching 7 bases. The trim removed 11 bases at V and 3 bases at J, leaving 3 bases unmatched. The CDR3 extends over 11 amino acids.

In this sample, this clonotype turned up many times. This sequence joins TRBV5-1 and TRBJ1-4; 9 bases agree with TRBD1. Trimming cost V 4 bases and J 7 bases; bases outside gene matches: 5. This CDR3 contains 14 residues. Germline loops: CDR1 SGHRS, CDR2 YFSETQ. The CDR3 region is CASSLGQGPEKLFF. The DNA for the CDR3 is TGCGCCAGCAGCCTGGGACAGGGTCCTGAAAAACTGTTTTTT.

The V and J genes are TRBV24-1 and TRBJ1-2; D is perhaps TRBD1 (5 bases). Trimming cost V 5 bases and J 4 bases, with 10 bases left between them. Germline V CDR1 and CDR2: KGHDR, SFDVKD. The CDR3 has 13 amino acids. Here the CDR3 reads CATSVDGTYGYTF. DNA for the CDR3: TGTGCCACCAGTGTAGATGGGACCTATGGCTACACCTTC.

This clonotype was observed a few times. CDR3 residues: CASGARTTNEKLFF. The CDR3 DNA reads as TGTGCCAGCGGGGCAAGAACAACTAATGAAAAACTGTTTTTT. This chain joins TRBV7-9 and TRBJ1-4, with D possibly being TRBD1 (5 bases). CDR3 size: 14 residues. Trimming stripped 8 bases from V and 0 bases from J, with 10 bases between. CDR1 SEHNR and CDR2 FQNEAQ come from the germline V gene (reference sequence).

This clonotype appeared a few times. J is TRBJ1-5 and V is TRBV27; D not certain. In germline, CDR1 is MNHEY, CDR2 SMNVEV (reference sequence). The CDR3 is 15 residues long. V shed 6 bases and J shed 3 bases, with 15 bases lying between them. CDR3 in DNA: TGTGCCAGCAGCCTCCGGGTCACTTCCAATCAGCCCCAGCATTTT. Translation: CASSLRVTSNQPQHF.

V and J are TRBV9 and TRBJ1-6, with 8 bases identical to TRBD1. The CDR3 contains 18 residues. Germline CDR1 reads SGDLS; CDR2 reads YYNGEE. Trimming at V came to 4 bases and at J to 7 bases, leaving 16 bases not matched to a gene. CDR3 sequence: CASSKTPPRQGQNSPLHF. The CDR3 nucleotides are TGTGCCAGCAGCAAAACCCCCCCCCGACAGGGGCAAAATTCACCCCTCCACTTT.

The V call is TRBV28, the J call TRBJ1-1; 8 nucleotides line up with TRBD1. V shed 6 bases, J shed 4 bases, and the junction held 4 bases outside the gene matches. CDR1 and CDR2 from the germline V gene are MDHEN and SYDVKM. The CDR3 consists of 13 residues. As DNA, the CDR3 is TGTGCCAGCAGACCTACAGGGGGCACTGAAGCTTTCTTT. Protein: CASRPTGGTEAFF.

This clonotype was seen only a few times. V gene TRBV6-5 combines with J gene TRBJ1-3; D is perhaps TRBD1 (5 bases). The V and J ends lost 6 bases and 0 bases respectively, with 12 bases between them. Germline CDR1 is MNHEY and CDR2 is SVGAGI. The CDR3 extends over 15 amino acids. The CDR3, as DNA: TGTGCCAGCAGACTTGACAGCGTCTCTGGAAACACCATATATTTT. Translation gives CASRLDSVSGNTIYF.

Concerning this clonotype: No conserved phenylalanine or tryptophan ends this CDR3, so it is likely a read error. The gene calls are TRBV6-2 or TRBV6-3 and TRBJ1-1; unclear D gene. There are 14 residues in the CDR3. Germline values: CDR1 MNHEY, CDR2 SVGEGT. With 6 bases removed from V and 1 base from J, the gap between germline ends came to 12 bases. CDR3 amino acids: CASSLQDWNTEAFL. The DNA for the CDR3 is TGTGCCAGCAGCCTACAAGATTGGAACACTGAAGCTTTCTTG.

This clonotype was seen only once. V is TRBV12-3 or TRBV12-4 and J is TRBJ1-6, with D uncertain. V gave up 5 bases and J gave up 5 bases, with 10 bases separating them. The CDR3 extends over 14 amino acids. CDR3 residues: CASSQLRDNSPLHF. CDR3 sequence (DNA): TGTGCCAGCAGTCAACTAAGAGATAATTCACCCCTCCACTTT.

This clonotype has just a few counts. The chain has TRBV18 and TRBJ1-1, with 9 bases aligning to TRBD1. Germline V gives CDR1 KGHSH, CDR2 LQKENI. The CDR3 has 16 residues. V trimming: 3 bases; J trimming: 1 base; junction bases outside the gene matches: 6. The CDR3 region is CASSPGQGARNTEAFF. The CDR3 region has the DNA TGTGCCAGCTCACCGGGACAGGGAGCGAGGAACACTGAAGCTTTCTTT.

This clonotype has only a few counts. The chain has TRBV6-2 or TRBV6-3 and TRBJ2-7; 8 nucleotides match TRBD2. V lost 6 bases to trimming and J lost 0 bases; unmatched junction nucleotides: 7. CDR1 is MNHEY, CDR2 SVGEGT, per germline. The CDR3 covers 15 residues. CDR3 in DNA: TGTGCCAGCAGCGACGGGACTAGTAGCTCCTACGAGCAGTACTTC. Residues: CASSDGTSSSYEQYF.

This sequence joins TRBV7-2 and TRBJ2-7; D is unclear. Trimming cost V 1 base and J 7 bases, with 14 bases left between them. The germline gives CDR1 SGHTA, CDR2 FQGNSA. The CDR3 is 14 amino acids. CDR3 nucleotides: TGTGCCAGCAGCTTAGGAGGACGGCTCGCAGAGCAGTACTTC. This translates into CASSLGGRLAEQYF.

This clonotype showed up just a few times. The chain employs TRBV19 and TRBJ1-5; no clear D gene. This CDR3 comprises 13 residues. Trimming took off 5 bases at V and 0 bases at J, with 5 bases between the two ends. Germline CDR1 reads LNHDA; CDR2 reads SQIVND (reference sequence). Here the CDR3 reads CASSGHSNQPQHF. The CDR3 DNA reads TGTGCCAGTAGTGGGCATAGCAATCAGCCCCAGCATTTT.

The table lists this clonotype with a count of one. This chain connects TRBV9 to TRBJ1-5; no definite D call. Trimming removed 0 bases at V and 0 bases at J, with 7 bases between. The CDR3 has 15 amino acids. The V gene's germline CDR1 is SGDLS and CDR2 YYNGEE. For the CDR3, the DNA is TGTGCCAGCAGCGTAGGGGCGATTAGCAATCAGCCCCAGCATTTT. Protein: CASSVGAISNQPQHF.

V and J are TRBV6-1 and TRBJ2-2; 12 nucleotides agree with TRBD2. Germline V gene lookup returns CDR1 MNHNS and CDR2 SASEGT. The V gene end was trimmed by 1 base and the J gene end by 8 bases; junction bases not matched to a gene: 2. The length of the CDR3 is 15 residues. The CDR3 bases are TGTGCCAGCAGTGAAGTGGGACTAGCGGGTGGGGAGCTGTTTTTT. Protein product: CASSEVGLAGGELFF.

The V call is TRBV6-5, the J call TRBJ2-7; 10 bases map to TRBD1. Germline lookup yields CDR1 MNHEY and CDR2 SVGAGI. J was trimmed by 5 bases and V by 6 bases; bases with no gene match: 16. The CDR3 is 17 amino acids. This chain's CDR3 is CASRPNPWPGQGHEQYF. In nucleotides, the CDR3 is TGTGCCAGCAGGCCAAACCCCTGGCCGGGACAGGGGCACGAGCAGTACTTC.

V gene TRBV24-1 combines with J gene TRBJ2-3; 9 bases are shared with TRBD1. The trim removed 9 bases at V and 6 bases at J, leaving 6 bases unmatched. This CDR3 spans 13 amino acids. CDR1 is KGHDR, CDR2 SFDVKD, per germline. The CDR3 nucleotides read TGTGCCACCGCGGGACAGGGTGTTGATACGCAGTATTTT. It yields the protein CATAGQGVDTQYF.

This clonotype was seen a handful of times. The chain couples TRBV7-8 to TRBJ2-1; no clear D. The CDR3 extends over 15 amino acids. Trimming took 2 bases from V and 6 from J, leaving 14 bases between them. Per the germline V gene, CDR1 is SGHVS and CDR2 is FQNEAQ. For the CDR3, the DNA is TGTGCCAGCAGCTTATCACAGTCCGACGGCAATGAGCAGTTCTTC. It translates to CASSLSQSDGNEQFF.

This sequence joins TRBV7-8 and TRBJ1-2; D possibly corresponds to TRBD1 (6 bases). Per germline, CDR1 SGHVS and CDR2 FQNEAQ. Trimming took off 5 bases at V and 2 bases at J, with 15 bases between the two ends. The CDR3 is made up of 15 amino acids. The CDR3 bases are TGTGCCAGCAGCGTCTACAGGGCACCAAACTATGGCTACACCTTC. Translating gives CASSVYRAPNYGYTF.

This chain links TRBV15 with TRBJ1-5, with D unclear. The V gene lost 0 bases and the J gene lost 6 bases, with 9 bases spanning the gap. Germline V CDR1 and CDR2: LNHNV, YYDKDF (reference sequence). The CDR3 spans 14 residues. The DNA of the CDR3 is TGTGCCACCAGCAGAGATCTCGGCTCTCAGCCCCAGCATTTT. Translated: CATSRDLGSQPQHF.